Ten or more counts support the clone carrying this T cell receptor (beta chain). The data belong to a study of T-cell memory formation after mild COVID-19. Germline CDR1 SGHRS, CDR2 YFSETQ. V gave up 0 bases and J gave up 3 bases, with 7 bases separating them. The CDR3 has 14 amino acids. TCRdb recomputed calls from the 5' RACE reads with MiXCR, one row per CDR3 protein. Among approximately 210,000 distinct CDR3 sequences, about 10% were seen once, and the ten largest hold approximately 3%. This clonotype was obtained from a man aged 18 to 29 who had mild COVID-19 (a few samples of this study predate the infection). Cell type and time point are not known. Specimen: PBMCs or a T cell subset sorted from them (not recorded which). This chain joins TRBV5-1 and TRBJ1-5; D is ambiguous. The CDR3 region is CASSLGGDNQPQHF. CDR3 sequence (DNA): TGCGCCAGCAGCTTGGGTGGGGACAATCAGCCCCAGCATTTT.